A single sample gave rise to the 14 T cell receptor beta chains below, sequenced in a study of T-cell memory formation after mild COVID-19 (TCRdb year 2021). Receptors were amplified or captured by 5' RACE. Sequencing relied on an Illumina NovaSeq 6000. Starting from the raw public reads, TCRdb applied fastp trimming at Q25, assembled clones with MiXCR and retained in-frame beta chains. Every entry covers one CDR3 protein and lists the most common genes and DNA from its rows. The sample profile shows 540,000 or so distinct CDR3 sequences; approximately 20% of them were found once. The ten largest clones capture around 12% of the sample. The specimen was PBMCs or a T cell subset sorted from them (not recorded which). All receptors come from an adult woman who had mild COVID-19 (a few samples of this study predate the infection). The sample titles of this study are shuffled in the database, so cell type and time point are left out; the donor was told from shared clones.

This chain connects TRBV19 to TRBJ2-7, with a weak D call TRBD1 (5 bases). Germline CDR1 is LNHDA and CDR2 is SQIVND (reference sequence). V dropped 4 bases and J dropped 4 bases, with 14 bases sitting between them. The CDR3 has 14 amino acids. CDR3 amino acids: CASSTEAQGYEQYF. CDR3 DNA: TGTGCCAGTAGTACAGAGGCCCAGGGTTACGAGCAGTACTTC.

This clonotype has a handful of counts. The chain couples TRBV30 to TRBJ2-1, with TRBD2 matching over 10 bases. The CDR3 totals 17 residues. V was pared by 0 bases and J by 5 bases, with 10 bases of the junction left unmatched. Germline V gene lookup returns CDR1 GTSNPN and CDR2 SVGIG (reference sequence). As DNA, the CDR3 is TGTGCCTGGAGTGTACGTAGAGCGGGGGGGCCAGACAATGAGCAGTTCTTC. It translates to CAWSVRRAGGPDNEQFF.

This sequence joins TRBV7-8 and TRBJ2-3; weak D call: TRBD2 (6 bases). V was clipped by 5 bases and J by 2 bases, with 26 bases between them. This CDR3 is built from 19 residues. Germline CDR1 and CDR2: SGHVS and FQNEAQ. The CDR3 DNA is TGTGCCAGCAGCCCCCACCCCGGGGTGTCGGGAGATAACACAGATACGCAGTATTTT. Translating it yields CASSPHPGVSGDNTDTQYF.

The CDR3 nucleotides are TGCAGCGTCGAGGACAGGGCGGGTGAGCAGTTCTTC. This translates into CSVEDRAGEQFF. The chain links TRBV29-1 to TRBJ2-1, with 8 nucleotides matching TRBD1. J lost 9 bases, V lost 6 bases, and 7 bases had no gene match. CDR3 length: 12 residues. The V gene's germline CDR1 is SQVTM and CDR2 ANQGSEA.

In this sample, this clonotype turned up a few times. As DNA, the CDR3 is TGTGCCAGCAGTTATCCGCGGGGGGGCCCCTACAATGAGCAGTTCTTC. Protein: CASSYPRGGPYNEQFF. The chain uses TRBV12-3 or TRBV12-4 and TRBJ2-1, with 9 positions matching TRBD2. Unmatched junction bases numbered 6, after V lost 4 bases and J lost 2 bases. This CDR3 is built from 16 residues.

The V call is TRBV7-8, the J call TRBJ2-2, with TRBD2 identical over 7 bases. The CDR3 spans 18 residues. Germline V CDR1 and CDR2: SGHVS, FQNEAQ. V lost 1 base to trimming and J lost 0 bases; unmatched junction nucleotides: 8. The CDR3: CASSLEISGEANTGELFF. CDR3 sequence (DNA): TGTGCCAGCAGCTTAGAAATAAGCGGGGAAGCGAACACCGGGGAGCTGTTTTTT.

J is TRBJ1-2 and V is TRBV5-6; D not certain. Germline V gene data show CDR1 as SGHDT and CDR2 as YYEEEE. V lost 4 bases, J lost 1 base, and 20 bases lay in between. This CDR3 spans 17 amino acids. This chain's CDR3 is CASSPLDAGGYNYGYTF. In DNA, the CDR3 is TGTGCCAGCAGCCCCTTGGACGCCGGCGGGTATAACTATGGCTACACCTTC.

This clonotype came up a few times. The chain is built from TRBV5-1 and TRBJ2-3, with D maybe TRBD1 (5 bases). V was cut by 0 bases and J by 3 bases, with 8 bases left in between. The CDR3 runs to 14 residues. Germline V gene sequence: CDR1 SGHRS, CDR2 YFSETQ. The CDR3 coding sequence is TGCGCCAGCAGCTTGGCAGGGTGGACAGATACGCAGTATTTT. It is translated as CASSLAGWTDTQYF.

This chain connects TRBV24-1 to TRBJ2-2; D is unclear. CDR1 is KGHDR and CDR2 is SFDVKD in the germline V gene. The CDR3 is made up of 17 amino acids. The V end was cut by 4 bases, the J end by 3 bases, with 17 bases between. The CDR3 sequence: CATSDPPWQRDTGELFF. CDR3 coding DNA: TGTGCCACCAGTGACCCGCCGTGGCAGCGCGACACCGGGGAGCTGTTTTTT.

The chain links TRBV12-3 or TRBV12-4 to TRBJ2-1; a weak D match, TRBD1 (6 bases). CDR3 size: 13 residues. V dropped 5 bases and J dropped 7 bases, with 12 bases sitting between them. The CDR3 DNA reads TGTGCCAGCAGTAAAGGACAGAATAATGAGCAGTTCTTC. Its translation: CASSKGQNNEQFF.

The gene calls are TRBV12-3 or TRBV12-4 and TRBJ2-3; D perhaps matches TRBD2 (6 bases). The CDR3 covers 15 residues. Between the trimmed V and J ends, which lost 5 bases and 4 bases, there was a span of 16 bases. The DNA for the CDR3 is TGTGCCAGCAGTAAAGGGCTAGCGTCAGCAGATACGCAGTATTTT. The encoded protein is CASSKGLASADTQYF.

This clonotype was observed a single time. CDR3 coding DNA: TGTGCCAGCAGCTTTTCCGGGGCAAAGACCCAGTACTTC. It is translated as CASSFSGAKTQYF. This chain links TRBV5-8 with TRBJ2-5, with D perhaps given as TRBD1 or TRBD2 (5 bases each). This CDR3 contains 13 residues. Germline CDR1 and CDR2: SGHTS and YDEGEE. The V and J ends lost 2 bases and 6 bases respectively, with 11 bases between them.

V gene TRBV6-5 combines with J gene TRBJ2-1, with TRBD1 matching 7 bases. This CDR3 spans 15 amino acids. After removal of 1 base from V and 9 bases from J, the junction contained 9 bases not matched to a gene. CDR1 is MNHEY and CDR2 is SVGAGI in the germline V gene. The CDR3 coding sequence is TGTGCCAGCAGTTACTATGAGGGGGCTTCGGGTGAGCAGTTCTTC. As protein: CASSYYEGASGEQFF.

This clonotype appeared many times. V gene TRBV4-2 combines with J gene TRBJ2-7; D is possibly TRBD2 (6 bases). From germline, CDR1 is LGHNA and CDR2 YNFKEQ. The CDR3 is 14 amino acids. The germline V and J ends were trimmed by 0 bases and 6 bases, with 12 bases remaining between them. The CDR3 spells CASSQERDQLEQYF. Written as DNA, the CDR3 is TGTGCCAGCAGCCAAGAGCGGGACCAACTCGAGCAGTACTTC.